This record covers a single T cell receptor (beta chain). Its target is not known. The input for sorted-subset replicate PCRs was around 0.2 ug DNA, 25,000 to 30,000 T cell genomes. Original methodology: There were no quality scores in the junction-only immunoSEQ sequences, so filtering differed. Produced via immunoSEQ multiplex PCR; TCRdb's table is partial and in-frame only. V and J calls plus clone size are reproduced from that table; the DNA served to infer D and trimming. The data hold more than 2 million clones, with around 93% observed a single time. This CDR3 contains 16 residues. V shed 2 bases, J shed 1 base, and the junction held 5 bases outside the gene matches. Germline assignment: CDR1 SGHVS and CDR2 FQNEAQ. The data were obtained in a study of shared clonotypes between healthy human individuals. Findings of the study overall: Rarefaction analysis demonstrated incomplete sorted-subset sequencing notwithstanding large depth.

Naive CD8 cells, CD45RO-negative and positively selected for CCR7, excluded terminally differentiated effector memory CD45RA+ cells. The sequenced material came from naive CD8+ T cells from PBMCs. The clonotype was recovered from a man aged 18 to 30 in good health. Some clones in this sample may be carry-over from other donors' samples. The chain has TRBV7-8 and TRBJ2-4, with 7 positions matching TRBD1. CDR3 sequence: CASSLTGQQAKNIQYF. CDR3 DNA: TGTGCCAGCAGCTTAACGGGACAGCAGGCCAAAAACATTCAGTACTTC. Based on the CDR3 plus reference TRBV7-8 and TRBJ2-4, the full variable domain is GAGVSQSPRYKVAKRGQDVALRCDPISGHVSLFWYQQALGQGPEFLTYFQNEAQLDKSGLPSDRFFAERPEGSVSTLKIQRTQQEDSAVYLCASSLTGQQAKNIQYFGAGTRLSVL.